This note documents a single T cell receptor (beta chain) sequence. This receptor's antigen is unknown. No per-base quality is available; no much larger clone lies one base away. Cut back by 7 bases and 8 bases, the V and J ends lie 20 bases apart. Looking up the germline V gene yields CDR1 SGHTA and CDR2 FQGNSA. The CDR3 contains 14 residues, cysteine and phenylalanine counted. The only DNA kept is the CDR3, 42 bases in frame from the first base. The CDR3 regions of human TCRbeta chains were analyzed by immunosequencing. As for the original processing: Repertoire TCRs were checked for matches against a reference library of SARS-CoV-2-specific TCRs that had been generated using the MIRA antigen-specificity platform. Breadth was defined as the fraction of unique TCRs that were SARS-CoV-2-associated, and depth was defined as the fraction of total T cells that were SARS-CoV-2-associated. Each spike-specific TCR was assigned to its reactive spike region and to a CD4 or CD8 class using the MIRA data. Log10-transformed breadth and depth values were compared by one-way ANOVA with Sidak's multiple comparisons tests. Drawn from immuneACCESS, this table holds only the in-frame rearrangements with V and J called that TCRdb kept. Clones are partly lost; checked studies trace under half to an unresolved V gene and leave the rest unexplained. V and J calls and clone size are those listed in that table; D and trimming were worked out from the DNA. Recorded for this sample are more than 70,000 clones; approximately 88% of them occurred a single time. The ten largest clones add up to more than 5% of the sample.

The source of the sample is a study of T cell responses to AZD1222 COVID-19 vaccine (dated by TCRdb to the early 2020s). For context, the study as a whole: A total of just over 230 trial participants underwent TCR sequencing, of whom about 200 had received two doses of AZD1222 and about 25 had received two doses of the MenACWY control vaccine. Enrollment into the trials was organized by age into subgroups of 18-55, 56-69 and 70-plus years, and those subgroups contained about 160, 30 and 59 TCR-sequenced participants, respectively. Study-wide findings and limitations: The 56-69-year group was small, and its depth increase did not reach significance, likely because of low power. Epitopes outside the regions mutated in the B.1.351 and B.1.1.7 variants were reportedly recognized by nearly half of the unique spike-specific TCRs. CD4 TCRs associated with the vaccine covered the entire spike protein, and the dominant responses were in regions 160-218 and 743-854. Participants were mostly white British and included more females than males, and it was suggested by the authors that clonal diversity may have been underestimated. Because no day 14 peak-response samples were available, the repertoires could be characterized only after the peak T cell response. A significant rise in spike-specific TCR breadth and depth was observed after two AZD1222 doses relative to day 0 and relative to MenACWY recipients. Conclusions about previously exposed vaccinees were limited because only six AZD1222 recipients were SARS-CoV-2 seropositive at baseline.

The time point tag for this specimen amounts to: baseline before first vaccination. The treatment or condition tag for this specimen amounts to: meningococcal conjugate vaccine given as trial control. The vaccinee samples were drawn from two UK trials, COV001 and COV002, one of which was a single-blind randomized controlled phase 2/3 trial testing AZD1222 (ChAdOx1 nCoV-19) in healthy adults. For TCRbeta chain sequencing, PBMC samples from trial participants were taken at day 0 and at day 28 after the second dose. This receptor was identified in an adult in good health. This chain is built from TRBV7-2 and TRBJ1-1, with a tentative D gene TRBD1 over 5 matching bases. Sample: peripheral blood, taken on day 0 of MenACWY control vaccination. The CDR3 region: CASIPWGSTPEAFF. The base sequence is TGTGCCAGCATCCCCTGGGGCTCCACTCCCGAAGCTTTCTTT. The CDR3, completed at both ends by the reference TRBV7-2 and TRBJ1-1 genes, gives the full variable domain GAGVSQSPSNKVTEKGKDVELRCDPISGHTALYWYRQSLGQGLEFLIYFQGNSAPDKSGLPSDRFSAERTGGSVSTLTIQRTQQEDSAVYLCASIPWGSTPEAFFGQGTRLTVV.